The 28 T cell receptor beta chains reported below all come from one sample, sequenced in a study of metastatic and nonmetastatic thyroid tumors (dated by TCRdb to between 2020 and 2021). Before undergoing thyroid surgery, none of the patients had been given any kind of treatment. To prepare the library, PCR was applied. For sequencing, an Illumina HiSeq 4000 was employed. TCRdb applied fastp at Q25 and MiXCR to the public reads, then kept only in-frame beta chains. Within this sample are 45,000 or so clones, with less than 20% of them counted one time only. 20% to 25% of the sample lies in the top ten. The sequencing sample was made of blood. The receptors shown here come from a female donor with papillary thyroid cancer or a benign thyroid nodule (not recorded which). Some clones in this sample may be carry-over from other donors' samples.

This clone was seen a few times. As DNA, the CDR3 is TGTGCCAGCAGCCACTGGACTAGCGGGAGAGGAGACGAGCAGTACTTC. Translation gives CASSHWTSGRGDEQYF. The V gene is TRBV14, the J gene TRBJ2-7; 13 positions match TRBD2. V gave up 3 bases and J gave up 5 bases; unmatched junction bases: 7. Germline V lookup: CDR1 SGHDN, CDR2 FVKESK. CDR3 size: 16 residues.

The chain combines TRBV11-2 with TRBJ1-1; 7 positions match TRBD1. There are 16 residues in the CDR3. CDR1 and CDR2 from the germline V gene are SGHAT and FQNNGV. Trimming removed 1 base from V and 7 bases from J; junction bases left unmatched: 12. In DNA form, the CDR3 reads TGTGCCAGCAGCTTAGGGGGAGGGGGCCACCGTCATGAAGCTTTCTTT. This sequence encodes CASSLGGGGHRHEAFF. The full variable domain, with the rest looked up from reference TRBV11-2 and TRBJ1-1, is EAGVAQSPRYKIIEKRQSVAFWCNPISGHATLYWYQQILGQGPKLLIQFQNNGVVDDSQLPKDRFSAERLKGVDSTLKIQPAKLEDSAVYLCASSLGGGGHRHEAFFGQGTRLTVV.

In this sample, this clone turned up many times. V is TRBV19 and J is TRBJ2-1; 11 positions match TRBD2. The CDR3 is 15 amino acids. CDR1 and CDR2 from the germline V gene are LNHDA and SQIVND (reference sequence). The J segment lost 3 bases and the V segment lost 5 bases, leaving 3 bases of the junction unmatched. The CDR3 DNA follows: TGTGCCAGTAGTTGGGGACTAGCGGACTACAATGAGCAGTTCTTC. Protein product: CASSWGLADYNEQFF.

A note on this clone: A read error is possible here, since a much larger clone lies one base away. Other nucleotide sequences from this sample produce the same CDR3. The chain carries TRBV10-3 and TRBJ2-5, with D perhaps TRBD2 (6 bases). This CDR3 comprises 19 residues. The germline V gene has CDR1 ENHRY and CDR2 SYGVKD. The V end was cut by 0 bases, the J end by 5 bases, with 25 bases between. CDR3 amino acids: CAISESSPRNRGAEETQYF. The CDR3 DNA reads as TGTGCCATCAGTGAGTCGTCCCCACGAAACCGCGGGGCGGAGGAGACCCAGTACTTC.

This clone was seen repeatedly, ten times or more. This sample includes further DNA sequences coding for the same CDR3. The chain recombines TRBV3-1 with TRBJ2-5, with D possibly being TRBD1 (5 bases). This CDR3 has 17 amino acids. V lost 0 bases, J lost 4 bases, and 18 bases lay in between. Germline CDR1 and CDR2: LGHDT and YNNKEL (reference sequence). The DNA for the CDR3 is TGTGCCAGCAGCCAAGATTACCCAGGACAAAGGACAGAGACCCAGTACTTC. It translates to CASSQDYPGQRTETQYF.

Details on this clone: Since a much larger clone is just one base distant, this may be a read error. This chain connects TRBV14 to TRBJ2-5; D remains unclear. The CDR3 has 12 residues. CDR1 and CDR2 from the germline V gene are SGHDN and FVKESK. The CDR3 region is CSSSVLGETQYF. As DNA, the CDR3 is TGTTCCAGCAGCGTCCTAGGGGAGACCCAGTACTTC.

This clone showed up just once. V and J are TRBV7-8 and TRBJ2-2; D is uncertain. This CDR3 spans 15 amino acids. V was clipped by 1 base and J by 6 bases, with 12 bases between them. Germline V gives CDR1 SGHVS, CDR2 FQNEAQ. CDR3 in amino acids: CASSLGASAAGELFF. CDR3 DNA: TGTGCCAGCAGCTTAGGTGCTAGTGCAGCCGGGGAGCTGTTTTTT.

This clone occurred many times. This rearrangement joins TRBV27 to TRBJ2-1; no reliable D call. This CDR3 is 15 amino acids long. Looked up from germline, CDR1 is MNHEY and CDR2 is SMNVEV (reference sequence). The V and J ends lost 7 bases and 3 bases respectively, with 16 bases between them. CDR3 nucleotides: TGTGCCAGCAAACTGACTGGAGCTGTCTACAATGAGCAGTTCTTC. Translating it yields CASKLTGAVYNEQFF.

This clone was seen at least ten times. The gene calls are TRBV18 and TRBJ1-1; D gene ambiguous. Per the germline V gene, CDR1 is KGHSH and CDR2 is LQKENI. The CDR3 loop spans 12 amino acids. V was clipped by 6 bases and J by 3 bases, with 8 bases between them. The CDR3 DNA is TGTGCCAGCTCCCCTACCGACACTGAAGCTTTCTTT. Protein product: CASSPTDTEAFF.

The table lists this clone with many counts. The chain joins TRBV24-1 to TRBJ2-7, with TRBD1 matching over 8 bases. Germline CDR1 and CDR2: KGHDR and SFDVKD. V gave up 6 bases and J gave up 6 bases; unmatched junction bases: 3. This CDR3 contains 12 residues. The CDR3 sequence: CATSRTGREQYF. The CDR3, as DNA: TGTGCCACCAGTCGGACAGGGCGCGAGCAGTACTTC.

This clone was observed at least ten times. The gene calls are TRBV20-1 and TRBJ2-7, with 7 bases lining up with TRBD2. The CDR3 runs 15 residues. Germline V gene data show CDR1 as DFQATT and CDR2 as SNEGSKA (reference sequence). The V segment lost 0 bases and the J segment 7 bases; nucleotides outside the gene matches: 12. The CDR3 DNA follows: TGCAGTGCTAGAGATGGCCGGGCGGGAGTGGGTGAGCAGTACTTC. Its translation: CSARDGRAGVGEQYF.

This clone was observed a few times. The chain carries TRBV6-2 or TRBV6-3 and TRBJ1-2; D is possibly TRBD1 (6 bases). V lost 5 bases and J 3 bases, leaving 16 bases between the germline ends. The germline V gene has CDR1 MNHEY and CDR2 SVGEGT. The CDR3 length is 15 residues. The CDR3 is CASSLDRLRDYGYTF. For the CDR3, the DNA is TGTGCCAGCAGTCTCGACAGGTTGAGAGACTATGGCTACACCTTC.

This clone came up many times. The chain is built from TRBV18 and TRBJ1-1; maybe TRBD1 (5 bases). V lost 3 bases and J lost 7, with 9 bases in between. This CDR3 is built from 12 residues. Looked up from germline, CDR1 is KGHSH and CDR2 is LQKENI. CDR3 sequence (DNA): TGTGCCAGCTCACCGGGGCACTATGAAGCTTTCTTT. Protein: CASSPGHYEAFF.

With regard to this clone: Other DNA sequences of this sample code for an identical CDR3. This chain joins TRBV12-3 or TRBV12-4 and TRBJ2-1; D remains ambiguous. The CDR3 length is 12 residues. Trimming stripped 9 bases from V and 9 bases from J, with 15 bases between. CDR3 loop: CASQLRLGEQFF. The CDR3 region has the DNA TGTGCCAGTCAGCTTCGTTTGGGTGAGCAGTTCTTC.

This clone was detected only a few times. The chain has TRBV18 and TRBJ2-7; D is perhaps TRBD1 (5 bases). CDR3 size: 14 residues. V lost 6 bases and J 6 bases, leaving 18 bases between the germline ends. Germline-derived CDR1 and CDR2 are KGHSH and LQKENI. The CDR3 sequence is CASSPRQKAVEQYF. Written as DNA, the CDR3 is TGTGCCAGCTCCCCTAGACAGAAGGCTGTCGAGCAGTACTTC.

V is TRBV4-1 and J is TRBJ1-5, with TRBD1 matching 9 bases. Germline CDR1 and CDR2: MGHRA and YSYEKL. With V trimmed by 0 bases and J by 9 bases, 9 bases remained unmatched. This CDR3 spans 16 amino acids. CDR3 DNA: TGCGCCAGCAGCCAAGATGCCGGGACAGGGACTCCGCCCCAGCATTTT. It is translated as CASSQDAGTGTPPQHF.

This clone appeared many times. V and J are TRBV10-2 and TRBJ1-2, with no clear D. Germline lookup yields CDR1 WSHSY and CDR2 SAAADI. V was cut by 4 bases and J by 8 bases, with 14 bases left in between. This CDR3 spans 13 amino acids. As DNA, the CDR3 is TGCGCCAGCAGTGTGGCAGGAGTTGAAGGCTACACCTTC. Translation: CASSVAGVEGYTF.

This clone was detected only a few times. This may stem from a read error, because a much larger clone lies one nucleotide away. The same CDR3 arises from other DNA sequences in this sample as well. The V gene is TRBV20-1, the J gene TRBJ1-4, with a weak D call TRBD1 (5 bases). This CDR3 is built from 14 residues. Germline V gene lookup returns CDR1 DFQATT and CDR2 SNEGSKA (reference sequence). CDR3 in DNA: TGTAGTGCTAGGTCGGGGGGAACTAATGAAAAACTGTTTTTT. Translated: CSARSGGTNEKLFF.

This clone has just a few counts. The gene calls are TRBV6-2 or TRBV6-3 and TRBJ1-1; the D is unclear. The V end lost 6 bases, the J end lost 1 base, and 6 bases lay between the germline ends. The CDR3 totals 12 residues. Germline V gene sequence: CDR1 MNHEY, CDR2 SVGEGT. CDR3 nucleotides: TGTGCCAGCAGGCACGGGAACACTGAAGCTTTCTTT. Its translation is CASRHGNTEAFF.

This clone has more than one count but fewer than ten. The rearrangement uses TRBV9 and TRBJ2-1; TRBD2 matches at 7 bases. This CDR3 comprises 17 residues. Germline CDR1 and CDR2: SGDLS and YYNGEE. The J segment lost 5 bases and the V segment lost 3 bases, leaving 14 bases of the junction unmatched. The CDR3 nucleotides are TGTGCCAGCAGCGAACTTTCGGGGAGCGGGATCAACAATGAGCAGTTCTTC. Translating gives CASSELSGSGINNEQFF.

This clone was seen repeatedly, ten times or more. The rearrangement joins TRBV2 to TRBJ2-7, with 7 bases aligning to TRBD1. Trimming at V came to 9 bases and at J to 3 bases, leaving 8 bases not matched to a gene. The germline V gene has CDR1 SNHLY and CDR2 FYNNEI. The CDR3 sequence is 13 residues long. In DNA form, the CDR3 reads TGTGCCAGTTCTAATCGACAGGGCTACGAGCAGTACTTC. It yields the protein CASSNRQGYEQYF.

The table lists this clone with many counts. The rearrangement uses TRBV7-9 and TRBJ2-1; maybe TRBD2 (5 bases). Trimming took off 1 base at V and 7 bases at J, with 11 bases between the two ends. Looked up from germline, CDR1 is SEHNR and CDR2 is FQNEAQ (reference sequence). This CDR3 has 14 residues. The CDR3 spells CASSLVPAENEQFF. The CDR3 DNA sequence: TGTGCCAGCAGCTTAGTCCCAGCGGAGAATGAGCAGTTCTTC.

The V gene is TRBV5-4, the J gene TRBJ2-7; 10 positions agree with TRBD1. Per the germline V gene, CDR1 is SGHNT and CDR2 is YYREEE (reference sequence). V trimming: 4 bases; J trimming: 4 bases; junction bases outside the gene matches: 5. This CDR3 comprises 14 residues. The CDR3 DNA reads TGTGCCAGCAGCCGGGACAGGGGAGGATACGAGCAGTACTTC. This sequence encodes CASSRDRGGYEQYF.

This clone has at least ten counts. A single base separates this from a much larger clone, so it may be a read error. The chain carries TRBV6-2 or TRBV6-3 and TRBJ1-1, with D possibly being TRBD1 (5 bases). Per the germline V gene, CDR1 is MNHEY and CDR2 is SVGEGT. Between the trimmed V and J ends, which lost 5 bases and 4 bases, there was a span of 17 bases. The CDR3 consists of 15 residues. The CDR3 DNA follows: TGTGCCAGCAGTAACCCCGGGCCCGGGGGCACTGAAGCTTTCTTT. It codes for CASSNPGPGGTEAFF.

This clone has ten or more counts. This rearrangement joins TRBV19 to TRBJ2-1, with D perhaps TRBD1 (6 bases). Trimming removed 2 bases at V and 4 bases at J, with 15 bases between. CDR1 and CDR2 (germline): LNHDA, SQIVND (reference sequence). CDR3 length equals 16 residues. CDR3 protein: CASSISRAGAYNEQFF. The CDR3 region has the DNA TGTGCCAGTAGTATATCGCGGGCAGGGGCGTACAATGAGCAGTTCTTC.

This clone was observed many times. The CDR3 DNA reads TGTGCCAGTAGCCCCCTCGGCAATGAGCAGTTCTTC. This gives the protein CASSPLGNEQFF. The chain combines TRBV19 with TRBJ2-1; D ambiguous. Trimming stripped 6 bases from V and 6 bases from J, with 9 bases between. The CDR3 covers 12 residues. The germline gives CDR1 LNHDA, CDR2 SQIVND (reference sequence).

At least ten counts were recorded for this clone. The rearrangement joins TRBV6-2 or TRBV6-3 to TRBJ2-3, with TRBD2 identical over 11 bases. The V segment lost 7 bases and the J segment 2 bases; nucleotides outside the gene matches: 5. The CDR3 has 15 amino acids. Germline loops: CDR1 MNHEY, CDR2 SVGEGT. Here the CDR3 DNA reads TGTGCCAGCAAAAAACTAGCGGGAGCCACAGATACGCAGTATTTT. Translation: CASKKLAGATDTQYF.

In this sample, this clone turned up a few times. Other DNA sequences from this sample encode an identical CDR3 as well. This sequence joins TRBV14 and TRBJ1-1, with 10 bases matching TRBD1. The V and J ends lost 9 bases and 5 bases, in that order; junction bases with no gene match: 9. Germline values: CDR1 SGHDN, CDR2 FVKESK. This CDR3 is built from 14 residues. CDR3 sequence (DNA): TGTGCCAGTAGACGGGGACAGGGGAGTACTGAAGCTTTCTTT. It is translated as CASRRGQGSTEAFF.